Following are 24 T cell receptor beta chains from one sample sequenced in a study of T cell therapy after organ transplantation (dated by TCRdb to between 2019 and 2020). Library creation used the immunoSEQ multiplex PCR assay. TCRdb limited this immuneACCESS table to in-frame rearrangements with V and J called. A share of clones is missing; checked studies link under half to unresolved V genes, and the rest is unexplained. The sample includes about 17,000 clones, with 65% to 90% observed a single time. Around a third of the sample is held by the ten biggest clonotypes. Read against the paper, the sample's time point label means: 20-29 weeks after completion of therapy. For these TCRs, the target antigens are not known. The source was CD8+ T cells from blood, collected after autologous CMV-specific T cell therapy. These TCRs come from a human patient who had received a solid organ transplant and had CMV disease. After a transplant, the donor of the graft may account for some T cells.

This clone was picked up a small number of times. V is TRBV6-5 and J is TRBJ1-1, with D possibly being TRBD1 (6 bases). CDR3 length: 15 residues. With 0 bases removed from V and 2 bases from J, the gap between germline ends came to 10 bases. Germline V gives CDR1 MNHEY, CDR2 SVGAGI. This chain's CDR3 is CASSYSIRGNTEAFF. CDR3 coding DNA: TGTGCCAGCAGTTACTCGATCAGGGGAAACACTGAAGCTTTCTTT.

This chain links TRBV5-1 with TRBJ2-1, with 9 bases lining up with TRBD2. The germline gives CDR1 SGHRS, CDR2 YFSETQ. CDR3 length equals 16 residues. After removal of 4 bases from V and 8 bases from J, the junction contained 13 bases not matched to a gene. The CDR3 region is CASSPEGLAGLYEQFF. The CDR3 DNA sequence: TGCGCCAGCAGCCCCGAGGGGCTAGCGGGGCTCTATGAGCAGTTCTTC.

On this clone: A read error may be the cause here, since a much bigger clone is one base away. Other DNA sequences of this sample code for an identical CDR3. The chain joins TRBV5-8 to TRBJ1-5; 7 nucleotides align to TRBD1. The CDR3 is made up of 15 amino acids. Germline values: CDR1 SGHTS, CDR2 YDEGEE. J was trimmed by 0 bases and V by 4 bases; bases with no gene match: 4. The CDR3 nucleotides are TGTGCCAGCAGCCTACAGGGGTATAGCAATCAGCCCCAGCATTTT. Amino acid sequence: CASSLQGYSNQPQHF. Based on the CDR3 plus reference TRBV5-8 and TRBJ1-5, the full variable domain is EAGVTQSPTHLIKTRGQQATLRCSPISGHTSVYWYQQALGLGLQFLLWYDEGEERNRGNFPPRFSGRQFPNYSSELNVNALELEDSALYLCASSLQGYSNQPQHFGDGTRLSIL.

The V gene is TRBV13, the J gene TRBJ2-3; TRBD1 agrees at 9 bases. CDR3 length equals 17 residues. Germline-derived CDR1 and CDR2 are PRHDT and FYEKMQ (reference sequence). V trimming: 5 bases; J trimming: 3 bases; junction bases outside the gene matches: 12. CDR3 in amino acids: CASSPSLRTGETDTQYF. CDR3 sequence (DNA): TGTGCCAGCAGCCCGTCCCTTCGGACAGGGGAAACAGATACGCAGTATTTT.

The chain joins TRBV6-5 to TRBJ1-5; a weak D match, TRBD1 (5 bases). Trimming cost V 0 bases and J 6 bases, with 12 bases left between them. The CDR3 has 15 residues. Germline V gives CDR1 MNHEY, CDR2 SVGAGI. In DNA form, the CDR3 reads TGTGCCAGCAGTTACTCGATTGCGGGGCCTCAGCCCCAGCATTTT. Protein product: CASSYSIAGPQPQHF.

This rearrangement joins TRBV7-9 to TRBJ2-7, with 7 nucleotides matching TRBD1. CDR3 length: 15 amino acids. Looked up from germline, CDR1 is SEHNR and CDR2 is FQNEAQ (reference sequence). Unmatched junction bases numbered 7, after V lost 5 bases and J lost 0 bases. The CDR3 spells CASSPGQVSSYEQYF. DNA of the CDR3: TGTGCCAGCAGCCCTGGACAGGTCAGCTCCTACGAGCAGTACTTC.

V is TRBV6-4 and J is TRBJ2-3; TRBD2 aligns across 10 bases. The CDR3 covers 16 residues. The V segment lost 5 bases and the J segment 2 bases; nucleotides outside the gene matches: 7. Germline loops: CDR1 MRHNA, CDR2 SNTAGT. DNA of the CDR3: TGTGCCAGCAGTCTCAAGAGCGGGGGGGCCACAGATACGCAGTATTTT. It translates to CASSLKSGGATDTQYF.

The chain carries TRBV5-6 and TRBJ1-5; D remains ambiguous. CDR3 length: 15 residues. Per germline, CDR1 SGHDT and CDR2 YYEEEE. V was shortened by 5 bases and J by 2 bases, with 14 bases between the two germline ends. CDR3: CASSFGGTGNQPQHF. CDR3 sequence (DNA): TGTGCCAGCAGTTTTGGTGGAACGGGCAATCAGCCCCAGCATTTT.

The chain uses TRBV19 and TRBJ1-6; D unresolved. The CDR3 has 14 residues. Germline CDR1 LNHDA, CDR2 SQIVND (reference sequence). V was trimmed by 2 bases and J by 14 bases, leaving 16 bases between them. The CDR3 DNA sequence: TGTGCCAGTAGTATATCGGAGGCGGGTCCGGCCCTCCACTTT. Its protein product is CASSISEAGPALHF.

The rearrangement uses TRBV2 and TRBJ1-1, with D uncertain. CDR3 length equals 13 residues. The germline gives CDR1 SNHLY, CDR2 FYNNEI. V lost 6 bases and J 7 bases, leaving 15 bases between the germline ends. CDR3 sequence: CASRGRRESEAFF. The DNA for the CDR3 is TGTGCCAGCAGAGGACGGCGGGAGAGTGAAGCTTTCTTT. Full variable domain (rest looked up from reference TRBV2 and TRBJ1-1): EPEVTQTPSHQVTQMGQEVILRCVPISNHLYFYWYRQILGQKVEFLVSFYNNEISEKSEIFDDQFSVERPDGSNFTLKIRSTKLEDSAMYFCASRGRRESEAFFGQGTRLTVV.

The CDR3 DNA sequence: TGTGCCTGGAGTGTCGTGGCCGAAGAGAGTGAGCAGTTCTTC. Translated, it gives CAWSVVAEESEQFF. The chain has TRBV30 and TRBJ2-1, with D unresolved. Germline V gene sequence: CDR1 GTSNPN, CDR2 SVGIG (reference sequence). V lost 0 bases to trimming and J lost 9 bases, with 15 bases between them. The CDR3 spans 14 residues.

The count of this clone is one. The chain is built from TRBV6-1 and TRBJ2-7, with D possibly TRBD2 on 6 matching bases. The V gene lost 4 bases and the J gene lost 4 bases, with 17 bases spanning the gap. The CDR3 extends over 15 amino acids. CDR1 and CDR2 (germline): MNHNS, SASEGT. DNA for the CDR3: TGTGCCAGCAGTGGCCAACCGGGACTTCCTTACGAGCAGTACTTC. Translated: CASSGQPGLPYEQYF.

This sequence joins TRBV19 and TRBJ2-5; TRBD1 matches 7 bases. The junction had 5 bases not matched to a gene; V was cut back by 6 bases and J by 1 base. The CDR3 runs to 14 residues. CDR1 is LNHDA and CDR2 is SQIVND in the germline V gene (reference sequence). CDR3 amino acids: CASSSGQVQETQYF. In DNA, the CDR3 is TGTGCCAGTAGCAGCGGACAGGTCCAAGAGACCCAGTACTTC.

The chain joins TRBV5-4 to TRBJ2-4, with D possibly being TRBD1 or TRBD2 (5 bases each). The V end lost 4 bases, the J end lost 0 bases, and 11 bases lay between the germline ends. The CDR3 has 15 residues. Germline CDR1 SGHNT, CDR2 YYREEE (reference sequence). The CDR3 spells CASSGGTLAKNIQYF. CDR3 nucleotides: TGTGCCAGCAGCGGGGGTACCTTAGCCAAAAACATTCAGTACTTC.

Here the CDR3 reads CASSQVTSGTYEQYF. CDR3 DNA: TGCGCCAGCAGCCAAGTGACTAGCGGAACCTACGAGCAGTACTTC. J is TRBJ2-7 and V is TRBV4-1; 9 bases match TRBD2. The CDR3 length is 15 residues. V trimming: 1 base; J trimming: 2 bases; junction bases outside the gene matches: 3. Germline loops: CDR1 MGHRA, CDR2 YSYEKL.

This chain joins TRBV4-3 and TRBJ2-1; tentatively, D is TRBD2 (6 bases). The CDR3 is made up of 17 amino acids. Germline-derived CDR1 and CDR2 are LGHNA and YSLEER. Trimming pared 0 bases from V and 0 bases from J, leaving 12 bases between. CDR3 amino acids: CASSQDIEGGSYNEQFF. In nucleotides, the CDR3 is TGCGCCAGCAGCCAAGACATCGAGGGAGGCTCCTACAATGAGCAGTTCTTC.

The chain couples TRBV19 to TRBJ1-5, with D tentatively TRBD1 (5 bases). The CDR3 covers 13 residues. Trimming pared 3 bases from V and 5 bases from J, leaving 8 bases between. CDR1 and CDR2 from the germline V gene are LNHDA and SQIVND (reference sequence). CDR3 sequence (DNA): TGTGCCAGTAGTATGGGGGAATATCAGCCCCAGCATTTT. This sequence encodes CASSMGEYQPQHF.

The rearrangement uses TRBV29-1 and TRBJ2-7, with D perhaps TRBD1 or TRBD2 (7 bases each). Germline CDR1 reads SQVTM; CDR2 reads ANQGSEA. The CDR3 length is 12 residues. Between the trimmed V and J ends, which lost 6 bases and 6 bases, there was a span of 15 bases. CDR3 loop: CSVLAGGGEQYF. CDR3 nucleotides: TGCAGCGTCCTGGCAGGGGGGGGCGAGCAGTACTTC.

J is TRBJ1-4 and V is TRBV6-4; 9 positions match TRBD1. This CDR3 region has 14 residues. J was trimmed by 5 bases and V by 5 bases; bases with no gene match: 3. Germline CDR1 is MRHNA and CDR2 is SNTAGT. DNA of the CDR3: TGTGCCAGCAGTACCGGGACAGGGAATGAAAAACTGTTTTTT. Translated, it gives CASSTGTGNEKLFF.

The chain combines TRBV4-1 with TRBJ2-3; D is unresolved. Deletions cut 1 base from V and 3 bases from J, with 11 bases between. CDR3 size: 15 residues. Per the germline V gene, CDR1 is MGHRA and CDR2 is YSYEKL. CDR3 region: CASSQVFTKTDTQYF. The CDR3 coding sequence is TGCGCCAGCAGCCAAGTTTTTACTAAGACAGATACGCAGTATTTT.

The chain carries TRBV27 and TRBJ1-5, with D hard to call. The length of the CDR3 is 15 residues. V was cut by 3 bases and J by 6 bases, with 15 bases left in between. The germline CDR1 and CDR2 sequences are MNHEY and SMNVEV (reference sequence). CDR3 sequence: CASSFSGAIIQPQHF. CDR3 sequence (DNA): TGTGCCAGCAGTTTCTCTGGAGCGATCATTCAGCCCCAGCATTTT.

The table lists this clone with a count of one. The chain links TRBV27 to TRBJ1-1, with TRBD1 matching 8 bases. Germline-derived CDR1 and CDR2 are MNHEY and SMNVEV (reference sequence). V lost 6 bases and J lost 1; bases outside the gene matches: 4. The CDR3 spans 14 residues. The chain's CDR3 is CASRTTGGNTEAFF. CDR3 nucleotides: TGTGCCAGCAGAACCACAGGGGGGAACACTGAAGCTTTCTTT.

V and J are TRBV5-1 and TRBJ2-5; no clear D. The CDR3 has 11 amino acids. V dropped 3 bases and J dropped 2 bases, with 2 bases sitting between them. Germline V lookup: CDR1 SGHRS, CDR2 YFSETQ. CDR3 nucleotide sequence: TGCGCCAGCAGCTCACAAGAGACCCAGTACTTC. Protein: CASSSQETQYF.

J is TRBJ2-3 and V is TRBV5-4, with TRBD2 matching 9 bases. The CDR3 sequence is 15 residues long. Trimming at V came to 5 bases and at J to 4 bases, leaving 8 bases not matched to a gene. Germline V lookup: CDR1 SGHNT, CDR2 YYREEE (reference sequence). The CDR3 DNA sequence: TGTGCCAGCAGTCCCCCGGGACTAGCCTCAGATACGCAGTATTTT. This sequence encodes CASSPPGLASDTQYF.